The entry below describes one T cell receptor beta chain. This entry belongs to a study of blood T cell repertoires in COVID-19. The protocol was immunoSEQ multiplex PCR, while the TCRdb copy is restricted to in-frame clones and leaves out a portion. The sample lists around 69,000 clones, 85% seen once, with more than 20% in the top ten. The CDR3 covers 15 residues. The germline CDR1 and CDR2 sequences are SGHVS and FQNEAQ. Trimming pared 1 base from V and 4 bases from J, leaving 13 bases between. The gene calls are TRBV7-8 and TRBJ1-2, with D possibly matching TRBD1 (5 bases). The receptor was derived from a man aged 50 to 59 with acute or convalescent COVID-19. The source material was peripheral blood. The CDR3 protein is CASSLGQSSTYGYTF. DNA of the CDR3: TGTGCCAGCAGCTTAGGACAGAGTTCTACCTATGGCTACACCTTC.